Below are 32 T cell receptor beta chains sequenced from a single sample in a study of Graves' ophthalmopathy and Graves' hyperthyroidism. The authors amplified TCR beta CDR3 regions, and they did so from RNA transcripts for repertoire sequencing. HTBI primers were used in a first-round RT-PCR, which preceded a second-round multiplex PCR. TCRdb called the multiplex PCR reads again in MiXCR, with one record for every CDR3 protein. The sample consists of about 640,000 distinct CDR3 sequences, roughly two fifths of them appearing once. Sequencing input: peripheral blood. The receptors shown here come from an adult man with Graves' ophthalmopathy.

This clonotype was seen more than once but under ten times. The gene calls are TRBV4-1 and TRBJ1-1; D gene unclear. V was cut by 4 bases and J by 1 base, with 13 bases left in between. Germline V gene sequence: CDR1 MGHRA, CDR2 YSYEKL. The CDR3 extends over 15 amino acids. The CDR3 region is CASSRKGGSNTEAFF. Here the CDR3 DNA reads TGCGCCAGCAGCCGGAAAGGAGGTTCGAACACTGAAGCTTTCTTT.

In this sample, this clonotype turned up many times. CDR3 protein: CATLSGNTIYF. In nucleotides, the CDR3 is TGTGCCACCCTTTCTGGAAACACCATATATTTT. The genes are TRBV10-3 and TRBJ1-3; D not resolved. Germline CDR1 reads ENHRY; CDR2 reads SYGVKD. The CDR3 has 11 residues. V shed 10 bases and J shed 1 base, with 5 bases lying between them.

This clonotype was observed a few times. The chain carries TRBV20-1 and TRBJ2-3; 9 bases match TRBD2. The CDR3 sequence is 15 residues long. V shed 5 bases, J shed 7 bases, and the junction held 13 bases outside the gene matches. Germline lookup yields CDR1 DFQATT and CDR2 SNEGSKA (reference sequence). CDR3 protein: CSAGTLAGDLNTQYF. CDR3 in DNA: TGCAGTGCTGGAACCTTAGCGGGGGATCTAAATACGCAGTATTTT.

This clonotype appeared many times. This CDR3 is CASSLSSVNTEAFF. The CDR3, as DNA: TGTGCCAGCAGCTTAAGTAGCGTGAACACTGAAGCTTTCTTT. The rearrangement uses TRBV11-1 and TRBJ1-1; the D is unclear. Trimming pared 2 bases from V and 0 bases from J, leaving 7 bases between. The CDR3 has 14 residues. Germline CDR1 is SGHAT and CDR2 is FQDESV (reference sequence).

In the case of this clonotype: Germline and junction disagree at one end, which may indicate a read error. V and J are TRBV4-3 and TRBJ1-4, with a weak D call TRBD1 (6 bases). This CDR3 has 12 residues. The germline V gene has CDR1 LGHNA and CDR2 YSLEER. The CDR3 sequence: CASSHHLWDMVF. CDR3 sequence (DNA): TGCGCCAGCAGCCACCACCTTTGGGACATGGTCTTT.

This clonotype was detected a few times. The rearrangement uses TRBV25-1 and TRBJ2-5; 9 positions agree with TRBD2. Germline CDR1 and CDR2: MGHDK and SYGVNS. CDR3 length equals 18 residues. V lost 6 bases and J lost 0; bases outside the gene matches: 14. In nucleotides, the CDR3 is TGTGCCAGCAGCTTAGATCTGCCTAGCGGGAACTACCAAGAGACCCAGTACTTC. This translates into CASSLDLPSGNYQETQYF.

This clonotype was observed at least ten times. The genes are TRBV7-8 and TRBJ1-6; 7 nucleotides line up with TRBD1. The V gene's germline CDR1 is SGHVS and CDR2 FQNEAQ. Trimming removed 5 bases from V and 10 bases from J; junction bases left unmatched: 8. This CDR3 is 14 amino acids long. CDR3 nucleotides: TGTGCCAGCAGCACAGACAGGGAAAGGTCACCCCTCCACTTT. It translates to CASSTDRERSPLHF.

The sample holds many counts of this clonotype. This chain connects TRBV2 to TRBJ1-5; D perhaps matches TRBD1 (5 bases). Germline-derived CDR1 and CDR2 are SNHLY and FYNNEI. The CDR3 loop spans 17 amino acids. V was pared by 6 bases and J by 2 bases, with 20 bases between. The CDR3 DNA reads as TGTGCCAGCAGGGCCCGGGCTGGGGCGGTGGGCAATCAGCCCCAGCATTTT. Translation: CASRARAGAVGNQPQHF.

This clonotype was recorded many times. This chain links TRBV20-1 with TRBJ1-5, with a possible D match to TRBD1 (6 bases). Germline V gene lookup returns CDR1 DFQATT and CDR2 SNEGSKA (reference sequence). This CDR3 spans 12 amino acids. The V end lost 5 bases, the J end lost 9 bases, and 14 bases lay between the germline ends. The CDR3 spells CSAFGPTGPQHF. CDR3 nucleotide sequence: TGCAGTGCTTTCGGGCCGACAGGGCCCCAGCATTTT.

This clonotype has ten or more counts. This rearrangement joins TRBV5-5 to TRBJ2-6; 8 bases line up with TRBD2. CDR1 and CDR2 from the germline V gene are SGHKS and YYEKEE (reference sequence). The CDR3 contains 17 residues. Trimming cost V 4 bases and J 0 bases; bases outside gene matches: 6. The CDR3 loop is CASSTRLASSGANVLTF. CDR3 nucleotides: TGTGCCAGCAGCACCAGACTAGCGAGCTCTGGGGCCAACGTCCTGACTTTC.

In this sample, this clonotype turned up many times. The chain is built from TRBV19 and TRBJ2-5; 8 positions agree with TRBD1. Trimming cost V 5 bases and J 1 base; bases outside gene matches: 0. The germline gives CDR1 LNHDA, CDR2 SQIVND (reference sequence). The CDR3 is 13 amino acids. This chain's CDR3 is CASSQGAQETQYF. CDR3 DNA sequence: TGTGCCAGTAGTCAGGGGGCCCAAGAGACCCAGTACTTC.

As regards this clonotype: A much larger clone lies a single base off, so this may be a read error. The genes are TRBV14 and TRBJ2-7, with D unclear. Per germline, CDR1 SGHDN and CDR2 FVKESK. The CDR3 spans 15 residues. The CDR3: CARSQRTAIYYEQYF. The CDR3 nucleotides read TGTGCCCGCAGCCAAAGAACAGCTATATACTACGAGCAGTACTTC.

This clonotype was detected ten times or more. This rearrangement joins TRBV29-1 to TRBJ1-1; 7 nucleotides line up with TRBD1. Germline V gives CDR1 SQVTM, CDR2 ANQGSEA. J gave up 1 base and V 7 bases, and 6 bases lay outside the gene matches. The CDR3 contains 13 residues. CDR3 sequence reads: CSAIQGRNTEAFF. CDR3 in DNA: TGCAGCGCGATACAGGGGCGGAACACTGAAGCTTTCTTT.

This clonotype was seen only a few times. CDR3 loop: CASSRGQKETQYF. CDR3 DNA sequence: TGCGCCAGCAGCCGAGGGCAGAAAGAGACCCAGTACTTC. The chain joins TRBV5-1 to TRBJ2-5; D is perhaps TRBD2 (5 bases). There are 13 residues in the CDR3. Per germline, CDR1 SGHRS and CDR2 YFSETQ. Trimming stripped 4 bases from V and 3 bases from J, with 10 bases between.

With respect to this clonotype: This clone may be a read error of a much larger clone one base away. The J gene is TRBJ1-1, the V gene TRBV19; D may be TRBD1 (6 bases). The CDR3 sequence is 17 residues long. Germline V lookup: CDR1 LNHDA, CDR2 SQIVND (reference sequence). V was cut by 6 bases and J by 0 bases, with 20 bases left in between. In nucleotides, the CDR3 is TGTGCCAGTAGCAGAGGAGGGGGGGGTGCCATGAACACTGAAGCTTTCTTT. It codes for CASSRGGGGAMNTEAFF. Complete variable domain (other parts from reference TRBV19 and TRBJ1-1): DGGITQSPKYLFRKEGQNVTLSCEQNLNHDAMYWYRQDPGQGLRLIYYSQIVNDFQKGDIAEGYSVSREKKESFPLTVTSAQKNPTAFYLCASSRGGGGAMNTEAFFGQGTRLTVV.

This clonotype turned up a few times. The chain employs TRBV4-2 and TRBJ1-6; the D gene is possibly TRBD1 (6 bases). Trimming shortened V by 10 bases and J by 4 bases, and 17 bases separated the two germline ends. Germline CDR1 LGHNA, CDR2 YNFKEQ. The CDR3 is 15 amino acids. The CDR3 here is CATKEGGGYNSPLHF. DNA for the CDR3: TGTGCCACCAAAGAAGGGGGAGGGTATAATTCACCCCTCCACTTT.

Remarks on this clonotype: A junction boundary mismatches the germline segment, possibly from a read error. This chain links TRBV15 with TRBJ2-7, with 7 bases aligning to TRBD2. This CDR3 is 15 amino acids long. From germline, CDR1 is LNHNV and CDR2 YYDKDF (reference sequence). The DNA of the CDR3 is TGTGCCGCCAGCAGCCCGACGGGACTAAATTCTGAGCAGTACTTC. The encoded protein is CAASSPTGLNSEQYF.

The chain combines TRBV12-3 or TRBV12-4 with TRBJ1-3; no clear D. This CDR3 is built from 13 residues. V lost 3 bases, J lost 8 bases, and 11 bases lay in between. CDR3 nucleotides: TGTGCCAGCAGTTTTTCGGGCAGTTACACCATATATTTT. Amino acid sequence: CASSFSGSYTIYF.

The chain combines TRBV12-3 or TRBV12-4 with TRBJ2-7, with 9 bases matching TRBD1. This CDR3 is built from 14 residues. CDR3 sequence: CASGLGTGLYEQYF. The CDR3 coding sequence is TGTGCTAGTGGCCTCGGGACAGGGCTGTATGAGCAGTACTTC.

In its sample, this clonotype was seen a few times. This chain joins TRBV7-9 and TRBJ2-5; D not resolved. The germline V gene encodes CDR1 SEHNR and CDR2 FQNEAQ (reference sequence). V lost 4 bases and J 5 bases, leaving 8 bases between the germline ends. This CDR3 has 12 amino acids. CDR3 coding DNA: TGTGCCAGCAGCTCCCCTGCGGAGACCCAGTACTTC. It encodes CASSSPAETQYF.

This clonotype was found once. The chain uses TRBV2 and TRBJ2-7; D is undetermined. The V gene lost 8 bases and the J gene lost 0 bases, with 11 bases spanning the gap. The CDR3 contains 13 residues. Per the germline V gene, CDR1 is SNHLY and CDR2 is FYNNEI. The CDR3 spells CASLGGSSYEQYF. In DNA form, the CDR3 reads TGTGCCAGCTTAGGTGGCAGCTCCTACGAGCAGTACTTC.

The table lists this clonotype with many counts. The V and J genes are TRBV7-2 and TRBJ2-7, with 10 positions matching TRBD2. The germline V gene encodes CDR1 SGHTA and CDR2 FQGNSA. The CDR3 loop spans 16 amino acids. J was trimmed by 5 bases and V by 0 bases; bases with no gene match: 7. The CDR3 is CASSLASGREWNEQYF. Written as DNA, the CDR3 is TGTGCCAGCAGCTTAGCCAGCGGGAGGGAGTGGAACGAGCAGTACTTC.

This clonotype was seen at least ten times. The chain is built from TRBV4-2 and TRBJ1-2; D unresolved. V dropped 4 bases and J dropped 8 bases, with 17 bases sitting between them. Germline CDR1 and CDR2: LGHNA and YNFKEQ. The CDR3 covers 14 residues. CDR3 sequence: CASSPPQGSGGYTF. CDR3 DNA: TGTGCCAGCAGCCCGCCTCAAGGGTCTGGCGGCTACACCTTC.

This clonotype was recorded many times. The chain is built from TRBV7-9 and TRBJ1-2, with D maybe TRBD1 (5 bases). The CDR3 has 16 amino acids. V lost 5 bases and J lost 0, with 16 bases in between. CDR1 and CDR2 from the germline V gene are SEHNR and FQNEAQ (reference sequence). The CDR3 DNA follows: TGTGCCAGCAGCCTTAGTGGGGGTCGAGCTAACTATGGCTACACCTTC. Translating it yields CASSLSGGRANYGYTF. Full variable domain (outside the CDR3, taken from reference TRBV7-9 and TRBJ1-2): DTGVSQNPRHKITKRGQNVTFRCDPISEHNRLYWYRQTLGQGPEFLTYFQNEAQLEKSRLLSDRFSAERPKGSFSTLEIQRTEQGDSAMYLCASSLSGGRANYGYTFGSGTRLTVV.

This clonotype was observed at least ten times. The gene calls are TRBV5-1 and TRBJ2-7, with 7 bases matching TRBD1. Germline CDR1 reads SGHRS; CDR2 reads YFSETQ. The CDR3 is made up of 16 amino acids. V was pared by 3 bases and J by 0 bases, with 9 bases of the junction left unmatched. CDR3 loop: CASSSTPGTDSYEQYF. Here the CDR3 DNA reads TGCGCCAGCAGCTCGACCCCCGGGACAGACTCCTACGAGCAGTACTTC. Combining the CDR3 with reference TRBV5-1 and TRBJ2-7 gives the whole variable domain KAGVTQTPRYLIKTRGQQVTLSCSPISGHRSVSWYQQTPGQGLQFLFEYFSETQRNKGNFPGRFSGRQFSNSRSEMNVSTLELGDSALYLCASSSTPGTDSYEQYFGPGTRLTVT.

This clonotype was seen once. The conserved final phenylalanine or tryptophan is absent from the CDR3, which likely points to a read error. The chain joins TRBV4-3 to TRBJ2-7; a possible D gene is TRBD2 (6 bases). Trimming stripped 2 bases from V and 5 bases from J, with 19 bases between. CDR1 is LGHNA, CDR2 YSLEER, per germline. CDR3 length: 16 amino acids. The CDR3 DNA is TGCGCCAGCAGCCAACCTTCACGGGGGTCAAGTCACGAGCAGTACTGC. The encoded protein is CASSQPSRGSSHEQYC.

This clonotype was detected only once. The chain employs TRBV4-1 and TRBJ1-4; maybe TRBD1 (5 bases). There are 19 residues in the CDR3. Germline V lookup: CDR1 MGHRA, CDR2 YSYEKL. V was pared by 0 bases and J by 4 bases, with 21 bases between. Written as DNA, the CDR3 is TGCGCCAGCAGCCAAGATCCGCTGATTACCGGGACGCATAATGAAAAACTGTTTTTT. This sequence encodes CASSQDPLITGTHNEKLFF.

Of note for this clonotype: Given a much more abundant clone one base away, this may be a read error. In this CDR3 the conserved last residue, phenylalanine or tryptophan, is missing, so a read error is likely. The V call is TRBV12-3 or TRBV12-4, the J call TRBJ1-6, with D unclear. Trimming took 1 base from V and 9 from J, leaving 10 bases between them. The CDR3 is 14 residues long. In DNA form, the CDR3 reads TGTGCCAGCAGTTTAGATCGGGTTGTTTCACCCCTCCACCTT. Encoded protein: CASSLDRVVSPLHL.

This clonotype was seen at least ten times. The V and J genes are TRBV2 and TRBJ1-2; D not certain. Germline CDR1 and CDR2: SNHLY and FYNNEI. V was trimmed by 6 bases and J by 4 bases, leaving 9 bases between them. The CDR3 extends over 12 amino acids. CDR3 nucleotide sequence: TGTGCCAGCAGGCGCTTACTCTATGGCTACACCTTC. This translates into CASRRLLYGYTF. Based on the CDR3 plus reference TRBV2 and TRBJ1-2, the full variable domain is EPEVTQTPSHQVTQMGQEVILRCVPISNHLYFYWYRQILGQKVEFLVSFYNNEISEKSEIFDDQFSVERPDGSNFTLKIRSTKLEDSAMYFCASRRLLYGYTFGSGTRLTVV.

CDR3: CASSLGDRTYGYTF. The DNA for the CDR3 is TGCGCCAGCAGCTTGGGTGACAGGACGTATGGCTACACCTTC. This chain connects TRBV5-1 to TRBJ1-2; weak D call: TRBD1 (6 bases). The CDR3 has 14 amino acids. The V end was cut by 0 bases, the J end by 5 bases, with 11 bases between. Germline assignment: CDR1 SGHRS and CDR2 YFSETQ.

This clonotype occurred a few times. The chain combines TRBV6-5 with TRBJ1-4, with a tentative D call TRBD1 (5 bases). V lost 10 bases and J lost 4, with 10 bases in between. CDR1 is MNHEY, CDR2 SVGAGI, per germline. The CDR3 totals 12 residues. The CDR3 sequence is CATRAFNEKLFF. The CDR3, as DNA: TGTGCCACCAGGGCCTTTAATGAAAAACTGTTTTTT.

V and J are TRBV4-3 and TRBJ1-1; 11 nucleotides align to TRBD1. The V gene end was trimmed by 4 bases and the J gene end by 3 bases; junction bases not matched to a gene: 7. There are 16 residues in the CDR3. Germline CDR1 is LGHNA and CDR2 is YSLEER. CDR3 DNA: TGCGCCAGCAGCCGTAGGGGACAGGGGGGGGACACTGAAGCTTTCTTT. Translating gives CASSRRGQGGDTEAFF.